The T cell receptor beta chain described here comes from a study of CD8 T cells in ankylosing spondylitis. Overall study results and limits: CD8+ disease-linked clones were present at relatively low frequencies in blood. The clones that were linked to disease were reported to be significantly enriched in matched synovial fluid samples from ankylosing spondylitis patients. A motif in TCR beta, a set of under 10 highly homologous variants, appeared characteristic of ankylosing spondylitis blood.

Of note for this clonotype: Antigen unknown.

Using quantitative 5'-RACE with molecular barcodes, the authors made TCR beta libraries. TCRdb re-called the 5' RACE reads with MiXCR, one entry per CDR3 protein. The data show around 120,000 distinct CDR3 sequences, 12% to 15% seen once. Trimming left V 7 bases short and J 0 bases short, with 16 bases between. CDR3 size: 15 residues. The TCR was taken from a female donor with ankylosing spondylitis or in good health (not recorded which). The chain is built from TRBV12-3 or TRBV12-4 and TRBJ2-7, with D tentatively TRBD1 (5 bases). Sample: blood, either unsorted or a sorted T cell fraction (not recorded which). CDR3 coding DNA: TGTGCCAGCAACCAGGGCCTATCGGGCTCCTACGAGCAGTACTTC. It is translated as CASNQGLSGSYEQYF.